Listed below are T cell receptor beta chains from one sample, sequenced in a study of cytomegalovirus exposure and HLA in healthy donors. Generated by immunoSEQ multiplex PCR, the TCRdb table keeps only in-frame clones and is missing some. The sample lists under 150,000 clones, over 55% seen once, with less than 2.5% in the top ten. The source material was PBMCs. The origin of the receptors is a man aged 35-49 years in good health and CMV-seronegative. Each CDR3 is given with its conserved first and last residue. Expanded clones are given a class, and other clones once, few, many or no size at all.

v_call,clone_size,j_call,cdr3_aa
TRBV15,-,TRBJ1-1,CATSRDQGFEAFF
TRBV5-6,few,TRBJ2-1,CASSLGQEPYNEQFF
TRBV7-8,few,TRBJ2-1,CASSLSMTSHYNEQFF
TRBV5-1,-,TRBJ2-7,CASSLEPSAGGQYEQYF
TRBV7-6,-,TRBJ1-6,CASSARLQGWNSPLHF
TRBV13,-,TRBJ2-3,CASFGTTLSTDTQYF
TRBV7-6,few,TRBJ2-3,CASSLVLAKHTDTQYF
TRBV4-2,few,TRBJ2-7,CASSQVRGGSYEQYF
TRBV30,-,TRBJ2-3,CAWGERDTQYF
TRBV6-5,once,TRBJ1-5,CASSLTGDQPQNF
TRBV6-4,few,TRBJ2-3,CASSDGGATDTQYF
TRBV5-1,-,TRBJ2-2,CASSLTGGGGELFF
TRBV21-1,-,TRBJ1-1,CASSPPLEGQGGTEAFF
TRBV13,-,TRBJ2-6,CASSPTSGRGSGANVLTF
TRBV15,-,TRBJ2-1,CATSRGLAGDNEQFF
TRBV6-1,once,TRBJ2-5,CASSVSRDQETQYF
TRBV4-1,once,TRBJ2-7,CASSQDDSFFYEQYF
TRBV7-6,-,TRBJ2-3,CASSQQGQYTDTQYF
TRBV13,-,TRBJ1-3,CASSFLRGNTIYF
TRBV2,-,TRBJ2-7,CASSEEPGIEQYF
TRBV6-6,-,TRBJ1-1,CASSWTGVRNTEAFF
TRBV7-9,-,TRBJ1-1,CASSLRGRGTEAFF
TRBV5-1,-,TRBJ1-6,CASSAGVYNSPLNF
TRBV9,-,TRBJ2-7,CASSVGAGLTYEQYF
TRBV5-4,few,TRBJ2-7,CASSWGLPTGEQYF
TRBV19,-,TRBJ2-7,CASSIDLDSNEQYF
TRBV30,-,TRBJ1-4,CAWRTSDPRNKKLFF
TRBV30,once,TRBJ1-4,CACHLQGITEKLFF
TRBV5-4,-,TRBJ2-7,CASSFYGWEQYF
TRBV5-1,-,TRBJ1-4,CASSREGTNEKLFF
TRBV28,-,TRBJ2-5,CASSTKRAAGVTQYF
TRBV10-3,-,TRBJ2-7,CAISDPPGEQYF
TRBV5-1,-,TRBJ1-2,CASSLETGVGGYTF
TRBV6-5,few,TRBJ1-6,CASSLTGENSPLHF
TRBV10-1,few,TRBJ1-4,CASSLNRREKLFF
TRBV6-5,few,TRBJ1-1,CASSYGGGGTEAFF
TRBV11-2,-,TRBJ2-7,CASSLGAGSTYEQYF
TRBV4-1,-,TRBJ2-7,CASSSNANYEQYF
TRBV4-1,-,TRBJ2-5,CASSGRTSGKETQYF
TRBV14,-,TRBJ2-7,CASSQDPPAWDRLYEQYF
TRBV7-6,-,TRBJ2-2,CASSAAGTANTGELFF
TRBV19,-,TRBJ2-2,CASSNRQGPGELFF